A selection of T cell receptor beta chains follows, all from one sample in a study of blood T cell repertoires in COVID-19. Produced via immunoSEQ multiplex PCR; TCRdb's table is partial and in-frame only. The table lists about 68,000 clones, approximately 80% of them singletons. The sequencing sample was made of peripheral blood. These TCRs come from a human donor in a cohort sampled during active COVID-19. Each CDR3 is given with its conserved first and last residue. The D gene is left open where the match is weak. Only some rows state a clone size, as once, few, many or a class for expanded clones.

CDR3 length	V gene	D gene	J gene	clone size	CDR3 DNA	CDR3 protein
17	TRBV11-2	-	TRBJ2-6	few	TGTGCCAGCAGCTCCCTACGTGTCCGCTCTGGGGCCAACGTCCTGACTTTC	CASSSLRVRSGANVLTF
15	TRBV2	TRBD1	TRBJ1-6	-	TGTGCCAGCAGACAGGGGAGCTCCTATAATTCACCCCTCCACTTT	CASRQGSSYNSPLHF
16	TRBV28	-	TRBJ1-5	-	TGTGCCAGCATTAACGGCAGGGAATATAGCAATCAGCCCCAGCATTTT	CASINGREYSNQPQHF
13	TRBV19	TRBD1	TRBJ1-1	-	TGTGCCAGTAGTGGACAGGAGAACACTGAAGCTTTCTTT	CASSGQENTEAFF
14	TRBV20-1	-	TRBJ2-5	-	TGCAGTGCTAGTCCCAGGGCGTCCGGGGAGACCCAGTACTTC	CSASPRASGETQYF
14	TRBV11-2	TRBD1	TRBJ2-7	once	TGTGCCAGCAGCTTATGGGACAGCTCCTACGAGCAGTACTTC	CASSLWDSSYEQYF
16	TRBV28	-	TRBJ2-7	-	TGTGCCAGCAGTCCCCCCTCGGGACACGGCCCATTCGAGCAGTACTTC	CASSPPSGHGPFEQYF
14	TRBV14	-	TRBJ2-3	once	TGTGCCAGCAGCCAAGATTGGGCGACGGATACGCAGTATTTT	CASSQDWATDTQYF
15	TRBV7-9	TRBD1	TRBJ2-5	-	TGTGCCAGCAGCTCGCCGGGACAGGGCCAAGAGACCCAGTACTTC	CASSSPGQGQETQYF
12	TRBV5-1	-	TRBJ2-5	-	TGCGCCAGCAGCTTGGGAGAAGAGACCCAGTACTTC	CASSLGEETQYF
15	TRBV5-1	TRBD1	TRBJ1-1	-	TGCGCCAGCAGCGGAGGGGGCCCCCTCGAGGGTGAAGCTTTCTTT	CASSGGGPLEGEAFF
14	TRBV3-1/TRBV3-2	TRBD2	TRBJ2-3	-	TGTGCCAGCAGCCTTAGCGGGAGCCCAGATACGCAGTATTTT	CASSLSGSPDTQYF
13	TRBV28	-	TRBJ1-4	once	TGTGCCAGCGGGGAGGGGGGCCATGAAAAACTGTTTTTT	CASGEGGHEKLFF
13	TRBV9	-	TRBJ2-5	-	TGTGCCAGCAGCGTAGCCCAGCAAGAGACCCAGTACTTC	CASSVAQQETQYF
13	TRBV6-2/TRBV6-3	-	TRBJ2-5	-	TGTGCCAGCAGTCTGGACAGCCAAGAGACCCAGTACTTC	CASSLDSQETQYF
18	TRBV20-1	TRBD2	TRBJ2-3	-	TGCAGTGCTAGTCGTCAGGGACTTGGACTAGCGGGAGCAGATACGCAGTATTTT	CSASRQGLGLAGADTQYF
12	TRBV28	-	TRBJ2-3	-	TGTGCCAGCAGTTTACCCGGGAGAACGCAGTATTTT	CASSLPGRTQYF
14	TRBV7-2	-	TRBJ2-6	-	TGTGCCAGCCTATTGGGGGGAGTCGTGGGCGTCCTGACTTTC	CASLLGGVVGVLTF
15	TRBV13	TRBD1	TRBJ1-1	once	TGTGCCAGCAGCTTAGGGGACAGGGGGAACACTGAAGCTTTCTTT	CASSLGDRGNTEAFF
15	TRBV5-6	-	TRBJ1-2	-	TGTGCCAGCAGTCAACAGGGTGAGGCATTCTATGGCTACACCTTC	CASSQQGEAFYGYTF
13	TRBV6-6	-	TRBJ2-6	-	TGTGCCGGGGCCCTCTCTGGGGCCAACGTCCTGACTTTC	CAGALSGANVLTF
16	TRBV15	-	TRBJ1-4	-	TGTGCCACCAGCAGTCCTGAGGCGGTAGCTAATGAAAAACTGTTTTTT	CATSSPEAVANEKLFF
15	TRBV3-1/TRBV3-2	-	TRBJ1-2	-	TGTGCCAGCAGCCAAGGTCTGTCAGGGGAAGCTGGCTACACCTTC	CASSQGLSGEAGYTF
12	TRBV19	-	TRBJ2-2	-	TGTGCCAGTAGTTCGGAGATCGGGGAGCTGTTTTTT	CASSSEIGELFF
13	TRBV2	TRBD1	TRBJ1-6	few	TGTGCCAGCAGTGCCAGACAGGGCTGGCCCCTCCACTTT	CASSARQGWPLHF
13	TRBV5-4	TRBD2	TRBJ2-1	few	TGTGCCAGCAGCCCCACTAGCGAGGGTGAGCAGTTCTTC	CASSPTSEGEQFF
13	TRBV6-6	-	TRBJ2-5	-	TGTGCCAGCAGTCCCCCCGCGGAAGAGACCCAGTACTTC	CASSPPAEETQYF
15	TRBV6-2/TRBV6-3	-	TRBJ1-2	-	TGTGCCAGCAGTTACTCGAACACAGGATCTTATGGCTACACCTTC	CASSYSNTGSYGYTF
14	TRBV27	TRBD1	TRBJ2-5	-	TGTGCCAGCAGTTACACAGGGGGGATGAAGACCCAGTACTTC	CASSYTGGMKTQYF
15	TRBV7-7	TRBD2	TRBJ2-1	-	TGTGCTAGCAGCTTATTCGCGGGAGTGGGAAATGAGCAGTTCTTC	CASSLFAGVGNEQFF
15	TRBV28	-	TRBJ2-1	-	TGTGCCAGCACCTCTGGGGGGTCGGGGACGAATGAGCAGTTCTTC	CASTSGGSGTNEQFF
15	TRBV3-1/TRBV3-2	TRBD1	TRBJ2-1	-	TGTGCCAGCAGCCGATCGTCGGGACAGTACAATGAGCAGTTCTTC	CASSRSSGQYNEQFF
15	TRBV19	TRBD1	TRBJ1-1	-	TGTGCCAGTAGTCCGGGACAGGGGGCAAACAGTGAAGCTTTCTTT	CASSPGQGANSEAFF
14	TRBV30	-	TRBJ2-3	-	TGTGCCTGGAGTGTTGGCAATGGAGAGGATACGCAGTATTTT	CAWSVGNGEDTQYF
15	TRBV18	TRBD1	TRBJ2-3	-	TGTGCCAGCTCACCACCCATGGGACAGGGGGATACGCAGTATTTT	CASSPPMGQGDTQYF
14	TRBV28	-	TRBJ2-7	-	TGTGCCAGCAGTCCCAACGACAGTTTCTACGAGCAGTACTTC	CASSPNDSFYEQYF
17	TRBV24-1	-	TRBJ1-4	few	TGTGCCACCAGTGATTTGCAGGGTGGGCTGCCTAATGAAAAACTGTTTTTT	CATSDLQGGLPNEKLFF
17	TRBV5-4	TRBD2	TRBJ2-7	-	TGTGCCAGCAGCTTGGGGACTAGCGGGGGGCTTCGGAACGAGCAGTACTTC	CASSLGTSGGLRNEQYF
13	TRBV19	-	TRBJ2-2	-	TGTGCCAGTAGATTTCGGAACACCGGGGAGCTGTTTTTT	CASRFRNTGELFF
16	TRBV10-1	TRBD1	TRBJ2-7	-	TGCGCCAGCAGCGCCACAGGGGGGAGCTTGTGGAACGAGCAGTACTTC	CASSATGGSLWNEQYF
20	TRBV10-3	TRBD1	TRBJ2-2	once	TGTGCCATCAGTGATTGGACGGCCGGGACAGGGGAGGCGAACACCGGGGAGCTGTTTTTT	CAISDWTAGTGEANTGELFF
15	TRBV7-8	-	TRBJ2-2	-	TGTGCCAGCAGCTTATGGGGACAAAACACCGGGGAGCTGTTTTTT	CASSLWGQNTGELFF
17	TRBV4-3	TRBD2	TRBJ2-3	-	TGCGCCAGCAGCCAGCTACTAGCGGGGGCTAGCACAGATACGCAGTATTTT	CASSQLLAGASTDTQYF
16	TRBV9	-	TRBJ2-3	-	TGTGCCAGCAGCGTAGGGAGGTTCGGCAGCACAGATACGCAGTATTTT	CASSVGRFGSTDTQYF
15	TRBV27	TRBD1	TRBJ1-4	-	TGTGCCAGCAGTCCCAGACAGGGTACTAATGAAAAACTGTTTTTT	CASSPRQGTNEKLFF
13	TRBV2	-	TRBJ2-7	-	TGTGCCAGCAGTGACCCGCCAGGGGCCGAGCAGTACTTC	CASSDPPGAEQYF
19	TRBV4-2	TRBD2	TRBJ2-3	-	TGTGCCAGCAGCCAAGATGGGACTAGCGCCCAAGGGGTGACAGATACGCAGTATTTT	CASSQDGTSAQGVTDTQYF
18	TRBV6-6	-	TRBJ1-6	-	TGTGCCAGCAGTCGGGCGACAGGAGGAAGCTCCTATAATTCACCCCTCCACTTT	CASSRATGGSSYNSPLHF
12	TRBV6-5	-	TRBJ1-1	-	TGTGCCAGCAGCTCAGGGGTAACTGAAGCTTTCTTT	CASSSGVTEAFF
13	TRBV19	-	TRBJ1-1	few	TGTGCCAGTAGTATGACTGATTCTCCTGAAGCTTTCTTT	CASSMTDSPEAFF
13	TRBV5-4	-	TRBJ2-3	-	TGTGCCAGCACCGAGGAGAACACAGATACGCAGTATTTT	CASTEENTDTQYF
16	TRBV11-2	TRBD2	TRBJ2-3	-	TGTGCCAGCGCGGGACGACTAGCGGGTAGCACAGATACGCAGTATTTT	CASAGRLAGSTDTQYF
15	TRBV30	TRBD1	TRBJ1-3	-	TGTGCCTGGAGTAGGGACAGATCCTCTGGAAACACCATATATTTT	CAWSRDRSSGNTIYF
16	TRBV11-2	-	TRBJ1-4	-	TGTGCCAGCAGCCAGAAACTACAGGGCTTCGGTGAAAAACTGTTTTTT	CASSQKLQGFGEKLFF
13	TRBV28	TRBD1	TRBJ2-5	-	TGTGCCAGCAGCAAGACAGGGGTAGAGACCCAGTACTTC	CASSKTGVETQYF
14	TRBV5-4	TRBD2	TRBJ2-1	few	TGTGCCAGTAAGCCAACGGGAGGGTCCAATGAGCAGTTCTTC	CASKPTGGSNEQFF
18	TRBV4-3	-	TRBJ1-6	few	TGCGCCAGCAGCCCCGAGCCGGGGGGGGCACCATATAATTCACCCCTCCACTTT	CASSPEPGGAPYNSPLHF
15	TRBV4-2	TRBD1	TRBJ2-7	-	TGTGCCAGCAGCCATGGGACAGGGGTTTTAGACGAGCAGTACTTC	CASSHGTGVLDEQYF
18	TRBV7-2	TRBD2	TRBJ2-2	few	TGTGCCAGCAGTTCACCCGATCTTAGCGGGAGGAGGGCCGGGGAGCTGTTTTTT	CASSSPDLSGRRAGELFF
15	TRBV27	-	TRBJ2-1	-	TGTGCCAGCAGTTTATCCGCCGGGAGACAAAATGAGCAGTTCTTC	CASSLSAGRQNEQFF